This T cell receptor (beta chain) was recovered during a study of shared clonotypes between healthy human individuals. Study findings and constraints: Relative to clonotypes present in all four donors, those not shared had lower generation probabilities.

CD45RO-negative, CCR7-selected cells formed the naive CD8 fraction, which excluded terminally differentiated effector memory CD45RA+ cells. Donors, healthy HIV-negative adults, lacked recent acute infections or vaccinations. The CDR3 spans 19 residues. V lost 0 bases, J lost 3 bases, and 24 bases lay in between. Per the germline V gene, CDR1 is SGHNT and CDR2 is YENEEA. Original methodology: ImmunoSEQ junction-only sequences lacked quality scores, so their filtering differed. This table comes from immunoSEQ multiplex PCR, and its TCRdb copy is limited to in-frame clones, with some not included. From that table come the V and J calls and clone size; the DNA was used to work out D and trimming. Of millions of clones listed, roughly 91% are singletons. Notes on this clone: What it recognizes is unknown.

The chain carries TRBV11-3 and TRBJ2-7, with D unresolved. The specimen sequenced was naive CD8+ T cells from PBMCs. The clonotype originates from a man between 18 and 29 years old in good health. Some clones in this sample may be carry-over from other donors' samples. The DNA of the CDR3 is TGTGCCAGCAGCTTAGATCACCGGTGGTCGGCGATTTTTGGCTACGAGCAGTACTTC. Protein sequence: CASSLDHRWSAIFGYEQYF.